Listed below are T cell receptor beta chains from one sample, sequenced in a study of cytomegalovirus exposure and HLA in healthy donors. The data were produced by immunoSEQ multiplex PCR, yet TCRdb's version contains in-frame clones alone and is incomplete. The data contain over 90,000 clones, 60% to 80% of them seen just once; the ten biggest clones take up 15% to 20%. Sequenced sample: PBMCs. These receptors all come from an older woman in good health and CMV-seropositive. Both conserved end residues are part of each CDR3. Each record gives: D gene, J gene, clone size, V gene, CDR3 DNA, CDR3 protein. D genes are given only for firm matches. Clone size is shown for a subset of rows, as once, few, many or a class of expanded clone.

TRBD1	TRBJ1-1	NA	TRBV10-2	TGCGCCAGCAGGACAGGGGGGGATGAAGCTTTCTTT	CASRTGGDEAFF
TRBD1	TRBJ1-3	NA	TRBV5-4	TGTGCCAGCAGTGCGATGTCAGGGGGCCAAAGAGACACCATATATTTT	CASSAMSGGQRDTIYF
NA	TRBJ1-1	once	TRBV19	TGTGCCAGTAGTATCGGTGTGCAGGCCGGGAACACTGAAGCTTTCTTT	CASSIGVQAGNTEAFF
NA	TRBJ2-3	NA	TRBV6-5	TGTGCCAGCAGTTACTCCGGAGGGGATACGCAGTATTTT	CASSYSGGDTQYF
NA	TRBJ2-7	few	TRBV4-1	TGCGCCAGCAGCCAAGAGGATAGGGGGGGCGAGCAGTACTTC	CASSQEDRGGEQYF
NA	TRBJ2-7	NA	TRBV2	TGTGCCAGCAGTACCGACAGGACCTCCTACGAGCAGTACTTC	CASSTDRTSYEQYF
TRBD1	TRBJ2-7	NA	TRBV5-4	TGTGCCAGCAGCTTGCGGACCGGGACAGAGACCTACGAGCAGTACTTC	CASSLRTGTETYEQYF
TRBD1	TRBJ1-4	NA	TRBV7-9	TGTGCCAGCAGCTCCAACCGGGACAGAAAGGGAACTAATGAAAAACTGTTTTTT	CASSSNRDRKGTNEKLFF
NA	TRBJ1-2	NA	TRBV27	TGTGCCAGCGGAAGGAACAGGGTGGGGTTGGATGGCTACACCTTC	CASGRNRVGLDGYTF
NA	TRBJ2-6	NA	TRBV19	TGTGCCAGTAGTCCACGGGTTGGGGCCAACGTCCTGACTTTC	CASSPRVGANVLTF
TRBD1	TRBJ2-7	NA	TRBV18	TGTGCCAGCTCACGTCAGGGACAGGGATCCAACGAGCAGTACTTC	CASSRQGQGSNEQYF
TRBD1	TRBJ2-3	few	TRBV28	TGTGCCAGCGGGACAGCAAGCACAGATACGCAGTATTTT	CASGTASTDTQYF
NA	TRBJ2-7	NA	TRBV29-1	TGCAGCGTTGGACAGAGATACTACGAGGAGCAGTACTTC	CSVGQRYYEEQYF
TRBD1	TRBJ2-1	NA	TRBV10-3	TGTGCCATCAGGAGAGGGACAGGGGCCAATGAGCAGTTCTTC	CAIRRGTGANEQFF
TRBD1	TRBJ2-1	NA	TRBV30	TGTGCCTGGAGCCCCTCGGGACAGGTCTACAATGAGCAGTTCTTC	CAWSPSGQVYNEQFF
TRBD1	TRBJ1-2	NA	TRBV5-4	TGTGCCAGCAGCTTCTCACAGGGGGCGCTGGGCTATGGCTACACCTTC	CASSFSQGALGYGYTF
NA	TRBJ1-3	NA	TRBV5-4	TGTGCCAGCAGCCCGGCAGGTGGAAACACCATATATTTT	CASSPAGGNTIYF
NA	TRBJ1-2	NA	TRBV9	TGTGCCAGCAGCGTAGAGGAGGGGCGCCGCTATGGCTACACCTTC	CASSVEEGRRYGYTF
NA	TRBJ1-3	once	TRBV7-9	TGTGCCAGCAGCTTGGCGATGGGGCTTGGAAACACCATATATTTT	CASSLAMGLGNTIYF
NA	TRBJ2-1	NA	TRBV10-2	TGCGCCAGCCTAGACTGGGGGGAAGGGGATGAGCAGTTCTTC	CASLDWGEGDEQFF
NA	TRBJ2-1	NA	TRBV11-3	TGTGCCAGCAGCTCAGGACAGGAGCAGTTCTTC	CASSSGQEQFF
TRBD1	TRBJ1-5	NA	TRBV27	TGTGCCAGCAGTCCCCGGGACAGAGGTATTGGCAATCAGCCCCAGCATTTT	CASSPRDRGIGNQPQHF
TRBD2	TRBJ2-1	once	TRBV18	TGTGCCAGCTCACCAGGGCGGGAGGGGTACAATGAGCAGTTCTTC	CASSPGREGYNEQFF
TRBD2	TRBJ2-1	NA	TRBV27	TGTGCCTCCTGGGGGGGGAATGAGCAGTTCTTC	CASWGGNEQFF
TRBD1	TRBJ2-1	NA	TRBV5-4	TGTGCCAGCAGCTCGGGACAGAATCGACTGGATGAGCAGTTCTTC	CASSSGQNRLDEQFF
NA	TRBJ1-4	NA	TRBV7-9	TGTGCCAGCAGCGTGTCCCAGGGATATAATGAAAAACTGTTTTTT	CASSVSQGYNEKLFF